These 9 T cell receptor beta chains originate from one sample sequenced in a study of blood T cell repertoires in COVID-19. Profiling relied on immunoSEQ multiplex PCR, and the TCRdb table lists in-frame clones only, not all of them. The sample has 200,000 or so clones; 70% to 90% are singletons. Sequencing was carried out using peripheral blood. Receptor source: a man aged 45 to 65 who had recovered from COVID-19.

CDR3 region: CASSFNNPAGVATDTQYF. The CDR3 region has the DNA TGTGCCAGCAGTTTCAATAATCCAGCGGGAGTGGCTACAGATACGCAGTATTTT. The chain is built from TRBV27 and TRBJ2-3, with TRBD2 identical over 8 bases. The V segment lost 3 bases and the J segment 3 bases; nucleotides outside the gene matches: 14. Germline lookup yields CDR1 MNHEY and CDR2 SMNVEV (reference sequence). This CDR3 region has 18 residues.

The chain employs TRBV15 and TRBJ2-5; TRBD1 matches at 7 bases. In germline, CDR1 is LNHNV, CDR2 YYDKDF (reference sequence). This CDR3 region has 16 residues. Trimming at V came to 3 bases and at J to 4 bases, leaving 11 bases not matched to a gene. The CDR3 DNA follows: TGTGCCACCAGCAGGGACTGGGCAGCAGGGGGAGAGACCCAGTACTTC. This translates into CATSRDWAAGGETQYF.

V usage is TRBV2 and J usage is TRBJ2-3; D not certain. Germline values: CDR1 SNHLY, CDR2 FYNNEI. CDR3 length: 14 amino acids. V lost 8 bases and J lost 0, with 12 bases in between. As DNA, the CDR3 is TGTGCCAGCGGAGAGAGCGTTAGCACAGATACGCAGTATTTT. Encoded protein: CASGESVSTDTQYF.

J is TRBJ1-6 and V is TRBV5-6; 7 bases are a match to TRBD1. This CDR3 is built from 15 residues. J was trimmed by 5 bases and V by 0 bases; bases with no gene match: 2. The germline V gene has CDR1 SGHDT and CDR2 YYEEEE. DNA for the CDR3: TGTGCCAGCAGCTTGGTCCAGGGGGATAATTCACCCCTCCACTTT. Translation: CASSLVQGDNSPLHF.

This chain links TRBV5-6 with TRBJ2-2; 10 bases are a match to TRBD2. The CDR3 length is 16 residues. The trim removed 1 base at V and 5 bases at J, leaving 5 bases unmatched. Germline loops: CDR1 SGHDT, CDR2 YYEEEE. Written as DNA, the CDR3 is TGTGCCAGCAGCTTGTTTCTAGCGGGAGTTACCGGGGAGCTGTTTTTT. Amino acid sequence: CASSLFLAGVTGELFF.

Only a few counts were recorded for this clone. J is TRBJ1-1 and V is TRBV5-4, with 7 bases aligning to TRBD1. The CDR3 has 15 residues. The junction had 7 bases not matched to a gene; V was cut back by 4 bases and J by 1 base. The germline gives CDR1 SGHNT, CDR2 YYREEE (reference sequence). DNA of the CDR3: TGTGCCAGCAGCCGGGACAGAGACGCGAACACTGAAGCTTTCTTT. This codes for CASSRDRDANTEAFF.

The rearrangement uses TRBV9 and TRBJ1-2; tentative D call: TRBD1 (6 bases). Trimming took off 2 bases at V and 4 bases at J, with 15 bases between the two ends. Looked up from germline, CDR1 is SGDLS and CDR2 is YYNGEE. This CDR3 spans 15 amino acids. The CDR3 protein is CASSVEGTGSYGYTF. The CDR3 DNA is TGTGCCAGCAGCGTCGAGGGAACAGGGAGCTATGGCTACACCTTC.

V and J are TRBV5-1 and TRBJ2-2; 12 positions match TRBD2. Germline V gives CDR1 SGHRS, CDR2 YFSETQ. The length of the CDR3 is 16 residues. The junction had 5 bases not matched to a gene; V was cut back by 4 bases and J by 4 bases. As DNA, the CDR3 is TGCGCCAGCAGCCCAAGACTAGCGGGAGCCACCGGGGAGCTGTTTTTT. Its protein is CASSPRLAGATGELFF.

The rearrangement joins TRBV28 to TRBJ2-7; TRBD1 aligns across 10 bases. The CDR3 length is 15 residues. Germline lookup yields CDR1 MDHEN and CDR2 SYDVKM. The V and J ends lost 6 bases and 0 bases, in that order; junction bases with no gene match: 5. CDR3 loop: CASRKGTGASYEQYF. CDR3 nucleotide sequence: TGTGCCAGCAGAAAGGGGACAGGGGCCTCCTACGAGCAGTACTTC.